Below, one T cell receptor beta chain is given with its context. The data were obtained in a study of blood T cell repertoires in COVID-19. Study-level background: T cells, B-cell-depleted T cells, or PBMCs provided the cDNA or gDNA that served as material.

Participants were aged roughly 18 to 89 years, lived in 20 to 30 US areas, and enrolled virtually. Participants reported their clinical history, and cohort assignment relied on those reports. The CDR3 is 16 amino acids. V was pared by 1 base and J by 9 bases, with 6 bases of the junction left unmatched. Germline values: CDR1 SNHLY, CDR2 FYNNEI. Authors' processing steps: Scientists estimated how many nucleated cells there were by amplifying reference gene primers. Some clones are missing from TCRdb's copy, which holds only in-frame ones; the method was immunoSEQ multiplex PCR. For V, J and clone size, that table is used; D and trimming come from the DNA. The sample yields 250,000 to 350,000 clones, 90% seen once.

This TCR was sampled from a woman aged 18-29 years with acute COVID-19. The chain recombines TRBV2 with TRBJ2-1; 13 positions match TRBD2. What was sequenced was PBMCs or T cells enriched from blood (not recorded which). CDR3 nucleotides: TGTGCCAGCAGTGAAGTGGGGACTAGCGGGAAGGTTGAGCAGTTCTTC. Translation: CASSEVGTSGKVEQFF.